These 25 T cell receptor beta chains originate from one sample sequenced in a study of cytomegalovirus exposure and HLA in healthy donors. The PCR used 60 Vbeta and 13 Jbeta primers. Using immunoSEQ multiplex PCR, the repertoire was profiled, and TCRdb retains in-frame clones only, with some absent. Of some 200,000 clones listed, roughly three quarters are singletons. Specimen: PBMCs. All receptors come from a male donor in good health and CMV-seropositive.

V gene TRBV6-4 combines with J gene TRBJ2-1; 12 bases are shared with TRBD2. The germline V gene encodes CDR1 MRHNA and CDR2 SNTAGT. This CDR3 is 16 amino acids long. V shed 0 bases and J 6 bases; nucleotides not matched to a gene: 3. CDR3 nucleotides: TGTGCCAGCAGTGACTCGCTAGCGGGAGGGCCCAATGAGCAGTTCTTC. Its protein is CASSDSLAGGPNEQFF.

The J gene is TRBJ2-2, the V gene TRBV6-6, with D uncertain. Trimming cost V 2 bases and J 3 bases, with 13 bases left between them. This CDR3 is 16 amino acids long. Germline V CDR1 and CDR2: MNHNY, SVGAGI (reference sequence). The CDR3 nucleotides are TGTGCCAGCAGTTACGGAGCAGCGAGGTACACCGGGGAGCTGTTTTTT. It specifies CASSYGAARYTGELFF.

The table lists this clone with a few counts. The gene calls are TRBV6-1 and TRBJ1-5, with TRBD1 matching 7 bases. The trim removed 3 bases at V and 2 bases at J, leaving 7 bases unmatched. The CDR3 covers 16 residues. Germline V gene data show CDR1 as MNHNS and CDR2 as SASEGT. The DNA of the CDR3 is TGTGCCAGCAGTGAGGACAGGCGGTGGGGCAATCAGCCCCAGCATTTT. Its translation: CASSEDRRWGNQPQHF.

This clone was seen a few times. Additional DNA sequences in this sample encode the identical CDR3. This chain links TRBV5-1 with TRBJ2-1; 15 nucleotides line up with TRBD2. The CDR3 is 15 residues long. V shed 4 bases, J shed 7 bases, and the junction held 3 bases outside the gene matches. Germline V lookup: CDR1 SGHRS, CDR2 YFSETQ. CDR3 in DNA: TGCGCCAGCAGCCTGGGACTAGCGGGGGGAAATGAGCAGTTCTTC. Its protein product is CASSLGLAGGNEQFF.

J is TRBJ2-2 and V is TRBV7-3; D gene unclear. V was shortened by 3 bases and J by 4 bases, with 3 bases between the two germline ends. Germline V gene data show CDR1 as SGHTA and CDR2 as FQGTGA. This CDR3 has 12 residues. The CDR3 DNA reads as TGTGCCAGCAGCTTCAGCACCGGGGAGCTGTTTTTT. This gives the protein CASSFSTGELFF.

Remarks on this clone: At one end, the junction sequence differs from germline, possibly due to a read error. V gene TRBV4-2 combines with J gene TRBJ1-2; perhaps TRBD1 as D (6 bases). CDR1 LGHNA and CDR2 YNFKEQ come from the germline V gene. The CDR3 extends over 14 amino acids. The CDR3 here is CTSSQQGNDGGYTF. CDR3 coding DNA: TGTACCAGCAGCCAACAGGGAAATGATGGCGGCTACACCTTC.

The chain carries TRBV28 and TRBJ2-3; 8 bases align to TRBD1. CDR1 and CDR2 from the germline V gene are MDHEN and SYDVKM. The J segment lost 9 bases and the V segment lost 10 bases, leaving 9 bases of the junction unmatched. The CDR3 runs 12 residues. CDR3 nucleotide sequence: TGTGCCATTCAGGGGGCCTTAGAAACGCAGTATTTT. Protein: CAIQGALETQYF.

This clone was observed once. The rearrangement joins TRBV7-9 to TRBJ2-7, with 15 bases that match TRBD2. Germline CDR1 SEHNR, CDR2 FQNEAQ (reference sequence). CDR3 length: 16 residues. V shed 5 bases, J shed 0 bases, and the junction held 2 bases outside the gene matches. The CDR3 coding sequence is TGTGCCAGCAGCGGACTAGCGGGAGGGTCCTCCTACGAGCAGTACTTC. This sequence encodes CASSGLAGGSSYEQYF.

The rearrangement joins TRBV19 to TRBJ1-3, with 11 bases identical to TRBD1. CDR1 and CDR2 (germline): LNHDA, SQIVND (reference sequence). This CDR3 is built from 15 residues. V dropped 7 bases and J dropped 4; count of bases not matched to a gene: 6. Here the CDR3 reads CASKTDRGHGNTIYF. The DNA of the CDR3 is TGTGCCAGTAAGACGGACAGGGGGCACGGAAACACCATATATTTT.

The chain uses TRBV7-2 and TRBJ1-2, with 8 nucleotides matching TRBD1. CDR3 length: 15 amino acids. After removal of 7 bases from V and 1 base from J, the junction contained 8 bases not matched to a gene. Germline CDR1 SGHTA, CDR2 FQGNSA. The CDR3 is CASTQDRDRNYGYTF. The CDR3 DNA follows: TGTGCCAGCACCCAGGACAGGGATCGTAACTATGGCTACACCTTC.

The gene calls are TRBV10-3 and TRBJ1-4; D may be TRBD1 (6 bases). Trimming stripped 2 bases from V and 5 bases from J, with 9 bases between. The CDR3 consists of 14 residues. CDR1 and CDR2 (germline): ENHRY, SYGVKD. Here the CDR3 DNA reads TGTGCCATCAGTGAGGGACAGAAGAATGAAAAACTGTTTTTT. It specifies CAISEGQKNEKLFF.

The table lists this clone with a count of one. The J gene is TRBJ2-1, the V gene TRBV6-1, with TRBD2 matching 9 bases. Germline trimming cut 4 bases from V and 5 bases from J; bases unmatched to any gene: 3. CDR1 is MNHNS and CDR2 is SASEGT in the germline V gene. This CDR3 contains 14 residues. The CDR3 DNA reads TGTGCCAGCAGTGTGGCGGGAGGGCACAATGAGCAGTTCTTC. It codes for CASSVAGGHNEQFF.

The V and J genes are TRBV5-1 and TRBJ1-3; D not certain. The CDR3 length is 14 residues. From germline, CDR1 is SGHRS and CDR2 YFSETQ. The ends were cut back, 3 bases at V and 0 bases at J, with 7 bases in the middle. The CDR3 reads CASSWADSGNTIYF. As DNA, the CDR3 is TGCGCCAGCAGCTGGGCAGACTCTGGAAACACCATATATTTT.

This clone has a single count. V and J are TRBV19 and TRBJ2-3; TRBD2 aligns across 11 bases. Trimming removed 3 bases from V and 3 bases from J; junction bases left unmatched: 14. Germline V gives CDR1 LNHDA, CDR2 SQIVND (reference sequence). The CDR3 runs 19 residues. CDR3: CASSIKANRASGRTDTQYF. The DNA for the CDR3 is TGTGCCAGTAGTATTAAAGCTAACCGGGCTAGCGGGAGGACAGATACGCAGTATTTT.

This clone was found a few times. The CDR3 coding sequence is TGTGCCAGCACCAGTGAGGGCTTGAGAGGCTACACCTTC. Translating gives CASTSEGLRGYTF. The V gene is TRBV6-5, the J gene TRBJ1-2, with no clear D. The V gene lost 7 bases and the J gene lost 8 bases, with 17 bases spanning the gap. Looked up from germline, CDR1 is MNHEY and CDR2 is SVGAGI. There are 13 residues in the CDR3.

The chain has TRBV28 and TRBJ2-4; D possibly corresponds to TRBD1 (7 bases). Germline CDR1 reads MDHEN; CDR2 reads SYDVKM. This CDR3 is 14 amino acids long. The V and J ends lost 5 bases and 9 bases respectively, with 17 bases between them. CDR3 protein: CASSPLGGGGIQYF. The CDR3 DNA follows: TGTGCCAGCAGTCCCCTTGGAGGGGGCGGCATTCAGTACTTC.

In this sample, this clone turned up a few times. This chain uses TRBV28 with TRBJ2-5; tentative D call: TRBD2 (5 bases). This CDR3 comprises 14 residues. V was pared by 7 bases and J by 8 bases, with 20 bases between. Per germline, CDR1 MDHEN and CDR2 SYDVKM. CDR3 loop: CASTPSRPGGTQYF. The CDR3 DNA is TGTGCCAGCACACCGTCTAGACCTGGAGGAACCCAGTACTTC. The entire variable domain, with the rest obtained from reference TRBV28 and TRBJ2-5, is as follows: DVKVTQSSRYLVKRTGEKVFLECVQDMDHENMFWYRQDPGLGLRLIYFSYDVKMKEKGDIPEGYSVSREKKERFSLILESASTNQTSMYLCASTPSRPGGTQYFGPGTRLLVL.

V is TRBV30 and J is TRBJ2-7; maybe TRBD2 (6 bases). The germline V and J ends were trimmed by 2 bases and 4 bases, with 12 bases remaining between them. The CDR3 extends over 13 amino acids. CDR1 is GTSNPN, CDR2 SVGIG, per germline (reference sequence). CDR3: CAWSRSGLYEQYF. The CDR3, as DNA: TGTGCCTGGAGTCGGAGCGGACTATACGAGCAGTACTTC.

This chain links TRBV27 with TRBJ1-2; 11 nucleotides agree with TRBD1. CDR3 length equals 15 residues. The J segment lost 3 bases and the V segment lost 7 bases, leaving 7 bases of the junction unmatched. Germline V CDR1 and CDR2: MNHEY, SMNVEV (reference sequence). The CDR3 nucleotides are TGTGCCAGCATGCGACCGGGACAGGGGGACTATGGCTACACCTTC. Translating it yields CASMRPGQGDYGYTF.

The chain has TRBV7-2 and TRBJ1-2, with D perhaps matching TRBD1 (5 bases). The CDR3 loop spans 15 amino acids. Germline V gene data show CDR1 as SGHTA and CDR2 as FQGNSA. The V end lost 5 bases, the J end lost 4 bases, and 17 bases lay between the germline ends. The CDR3 loop reads CASSPSGRETYGYTF. The CDR3 DNA sequence: TGTGCCAGCAGCCCTAGTGGCAGGGAAACCTATGGCTACACCTTC. The full variable domain, its missing parts supplied by reference TRBV7-2 and TRBJ1-2, is GAGVSQSPSNKVTEKGKDVELRCDPISGHTALYWYRQSLGQGLEFLIYFQGNSAPDKSGLPSDRFSAERTGGSVSTLTIQRTQQEDSAVYLCASSPSGRETYGYTFGSGTRLTVV.

The chain links TRBV5-4 to TRBJ1-2; tentative D call: TRBD1 (6 bases). Trimming cost V 5 bases and J 8 bases, with 16 bases left between them. Germline lookup yields CDR1 SGHNT and CDR2 YYREEE (reference sequence). The CDR3 consists of 13 residues. The chain's CDR3 is CASSPQGKKGYTF. The CDR3 DNA reads as TGTGCCAGCAGTCCACAGGGAAAAAAGGGCTACACCTTC.

In its sample, this clone was seen a few times. At one end the junction does not follow the germline gene, possibly because of a read error. The rearrangement uses TRBV7-9 and TRBJ1-1, with D possibly TRBD1 on 5 matching bases. From germline, CDR1 is SEHNR and CDR2 FQNEAQ (reference sequence). The CDR3 loop spans 18 amino acids. The CDR3 reads CSSSSTIDREGRDTEAFF. CDR3 sequence (DNA): TGTTCCAGCAGCTCTACAATCGACCGGGAGGGGAGGGACACTGAAGCTTTCTTT.

This clone was observed a handful of times. The chain combines TRBV9 with TRBJ1-1, with D uncertain. The CDR3 is 14 amino acids. Germline V CDR1 and CDR2: SGDLS, YYNGEE. Deletions cut 0 bases from V and 0 bases from J, with 6 bases between. In DNA form, the CDR3 reads TGTGCCAGCAGCGTAGAAACTTTGAACACTGAAGCTTTCTTT. It translates to CASSVETLNTEAFF.

This chain connects TRBV10-3 to TRBJ1-5; TRBD1 matches at 7 bases. Germline CDR1 reads ENHRY; CDR2 reads SYGVKD. Losses at the gene ends were 10 bases for V and 4 bases for J; bases not matched to a gene: 10. The length of the CDR3 is 14 residues. The CDR3 spells CATGAGGRNQPQHF. The CDR3 DNA sequence: TGTGCCACCGGGGCAGGGGGACGGAATCAGCCCCAGCATTTT.

This CDR3 is CASSFGLAASQFAYEQYF. CDR3 bases: TGTGCCAGCAGCTTCGGGCTAGCGGCGTCTCAGTTCGCCTACGAGCAGTACTTC. V gene TRBV7-8 combines with J gene TRBJ2-7; TRBD2 aligns across 7 bases. The CDR3 runs 18 residues. The trim removed 3 bases at V and 2 bases at J, leaving 16 bases unmatched. Per germline, CDR1 SGHVS and CDR2 FQNEAQ. The whole variable domain, remainder taken from reference TRBV7-8 and TRBJ2-7, is GAGVSQSPRYKVAKRGQDVALRCDPISGHVSLFWYQQALGQGPEFLTYFQNEAQLDKSGLPSDRFFAERPEGSVSTLKIQRTQQEDSAVYLCASSFGLAASQFAYEQYFGPGTRLTVT.